These 18 T cell receptor beta chains were sequenced from one sample in a study of identical twins. TCRdb fed the 5' RACE reads into MiXCR, producing one record per CDR3 protein. The sample records about 790,000 distinct CDR3 sequences, 15% to 20% being singletons. The data were also submitted as part of a second study, on T cells expressing NK-cell markers.

Sequencing was carried out using PBMCs. Receptors originate from a young woman in good health.

This sequence joins TRBV20-1 and TRBJ2-1, with a weak D call TRBD2 (5 bases). The V gene's germline CDR1 is DFQATT and CDR2 SNEGSKA (reference sequence). Trimming took off 0 bases at V and 0 bases at J, with 9 bases between the two ends. This CDR3 contains 15 residues. The CDR3 sequence: CSARDIGGSYNEQFF. The CDR3 DNA reads TGCAGTGCTAGAGATATAGGAGGCTCCTACAATGAGCAGTTCTTC.

This clonotype was counted a few times. This rearrangement joins TRBV4-3 to TRBJ2-2, with 14 bases that match TRBD2. CDR1 LGHNA and CDR2 YSLEER come from the germline V gene. The CDR3 length is 19 residues. V was clipped by 4 bases and J by 3 bases; unmatched bases: 10. The CDR3 sequence: CASSLGTSGSPIHTGELFF. CDR3 DNA sequence: TGCGCCAGCAGCCTTGGGACTAGCGGGAGCCCCATACACACCGGGGAGCTGTTTTTT.

As concerns this clonotype: Compared with germline, one end of the junction differs, possibly owing to a read error. The V call is TRBV12-3 or TRBV12-4, the J call TRBJ2-3, with a possible D match to TRBD2 (5 bases). This CDR3 is 12 amino acids long. CDR3 in amino acids: CASSFSGDTEYF. The DNA of the CDR3 is TGTGCCAGCAGTTTCAGCGGAGATACGGAGTATTTT.

This clonotype was seen a handful of times. The genes are TRBV5-4 and TRBJ1-2; 11 positions agree with TRBD1. Trimming cost V 4 bases and J 5 bases; bases outside gene matches: 10. The CDR3 loop spans 16 amino acids. The germline V gene has CDR1 SGHNT and CDR2 YYREEE (reference sequence). This CDR3 reads CASSTTGTGGGYGYTF. The DNA for the CDR3 is TGTGCCAGCAGCACCACCGGGACAGGGGGAGGATATGGCTACACCTTC.

The rearrangement joins TRBV10-3 to TRBJ2-1; TRBD2 matches 10 bases. With 7 bases clipped from V and 1 base from J, the junction kept 1 base outside the gene matches. The CDR3 length is 14 residues. CDR1 and CDR2 (germline): ENHRY, SYGVKD. The CDR3 here is CAINSGGSYNEQFF. DNA of the CDR3: TGTGCCATCAATAGCGGGGGGTCCTACAATGAGCAGTTCTTC.

This clonotype was detected only a few times. The chain joins TRBV29-1 to TRBJ2-3; D remains unclear. The CDR3 loop spans 11 amino acids. Trimming pared 5 bases from V and 3 bases from J, leaving 6 bases between. Germline CDR1 reads SQVTM; CDR2 reads ANQGSEA. The CDR3 spells CSVHFTDTQYF. In DNA, the CDR3 is TGCAGCGTTCACTTTACAGATACGCAGTATTTT.

The gene calls are TRBV6-1 and TRBJ2-1; 10 bases fit TRBD1. CDR3 size: 17 residues. J was trimmed by 8 bases and V by 5 bases; bases with no gene match: 15. From germline, CDR1 is MNHNS and CDR2 SASEGT. The CDR3 reads CASSPHRGTGEVYEQFF. CDR3 nucleotide sequence: TGTGCCAGCAGTCCCCACCGTGGGACAGGGGAGGTTTATGAGCAGTTCTTC.

The chain links TRBV12-3 or TRBV12-4 to TRBJ2-3; D remains ambiguous. The length of the CDR3 is 17 residues. Between the trimmed V and J ends, which lost 5 bases and 0 bases, there was a span of 18 bases. The CDR3 bases are TGTGCCAGCAGTCCCTACCCGGACGGTTCTAGCACAGATACGCAGTATTTT. It yields the protein CASSPYPDGSSTDTQYF.

This clonotype was seen at least ten times. The chain is built from TRBV4-2 and TRBJ1-3; no firm D call. Per the germline V gene, CDR1 is LGHNA and CDR2 is YNFKEQ. V was cut by 2 bases and J by 4 bases, with 3 bases left in between. This CDR3 has 12 amino acids. The CDR3 loop is CASSQLGNTIYF. CDR3 in DNA: TGTGCCAGCAGCCAACTGGGAAACACCATATATTTT.

This chain connects TRBV2 to TRBJ2-1; D is unclear. The germline V gene has CDR1 SNHLY and CDR2 FYNNEI. The CDR3 contains 14 residues. Trimming took 6 bases from V and 4 from J, leaving 13 bases between them. CDR3 in amino acids: CASSEESLYNEQFF. CDR3 DNA: TGTGCCAGCAGCGAGGAGAGCCTTTACAATGAGCAGTTCTTC.

This chain links TRBV6-5 with TRBJ2-1; the D is unclear. The CDR3 contains 12 residues. The V end lost 8 bases, the J end lost 9 bases, and 14 bases lay between the germline ends. Germline CDR1 reads MNHEY; CDR2 reads SVGAGI. As DNA, the CDR3 is TGTGCCAGCGGGGTTATGAGTGGTGAGCAGTTCTTC. Residues: CASGVMSGEQFF.

The gene calls are TRBV12-3 or TRBV12-4 and TRBJ1-4; D ambiguous. CDR3 length: 13 amino acids. V shed 8 bases and J shed 7 bases, with 14 bases lying between them. This CDR3 is CASLLGTAEKLFF. The CDR3 region has the DNA TGTGCCAGCCTCCTCGGAACAGCTGAAAAACTGTTTTTT.

This clonotype was seen a handful of times. The V call is TRBV7-2, the J call TRBJ2-3; D is uncertain. With 4 bases removed from V and 2 bases from J, the gap between germline ends came to 7 bases. The CDR3 loop spans 13 amino acids. From germline, CDR1 is SGHTA and CDR2 FQGNSA. The CDR3, as DNA: TGTGCCAGCAGCTGGGCATTCACAGATACGCAGTATTTT. It codes for CASSWAFTDTQYF.

This clonotype was seen a few times. The chain has TRBV6-5 and TRBJ2-5; D is unclear. The ends were cut back, 4 bases at V and 2 bases at J, with 11 bases in the middle. CDR3 length equals 14 residues. Looked up from germline, CDR1 is MNHEY and CDR2 is SVGAGI. CDR3 sequence reads: CASSSLGIQETQYF. DNA for the CDR3: TGTGCCAGCAGTTCCCTGGGAATACAAGAGACCCAGTACTTC.

The chain joins TRBV29-1 to TRBJ2-2, with 10 bases identical to TRBD2. The V gene end was trimmed by 2 bases and the J gene end by 8 bases; junction bases not matched to a gene: 8. Germline CDR1 reads SQVTM; CDR2 reads ANQGSEA. The CDR3 has 15 amino acids. The chain's CDR3 is CSVEKGAGGPGELFF. For the CDR3, the DNA is TGCAGCGTTGAAAAAGGAGCGGGAGGGCCGGGGGAGCTGTTTTTT.

V gene TRBV12-3 or TRBV12-4 combines with J gene TRBJ2-4; 7 bases align to TRBD1. The junction had 5 bases not matched to a gene; V was cut back by 6 bases and J by 6 bases. The CDR3 consists of 13 residues. The CDR3 coding sequence is TGTGCCAGCAGGCCATCAGGGGGAAACATTCAGTACTTC. This gives the protein CASRPSGGNIQYF.

CDR3 in amino acids: CSVGVPTEAFF. The DNA of the CDR3 is TGCAGCGTGGGCGTACCCACTGAAGCTTTCTTT. The chain employs TRBV29-1 and TRBJ1-1; no clear D. CDR1 is SQVTM and CDR2 is ANQGSEA in the germline V gene. The CDR3 totals 11 residues. The germline V and J ends were trimmed by 6 bases and 4 bases, with 9 bases remaining between them.

J is TRBJ2-1 and V is TRBV30; D is unresolved. V was shortened by 5 bases and J by 6 bases, with 11 bases between the two germline ends. CDR1 and CDR2 (germline): GTSNPN, SVGIG (reference sequence). There are 12 residues in the CDR3. CDR3 nucleotides: TGTGCCTGGTTGAGTTTCGGCAATGAGCAGTTCTTC. This encodes CAWLSFGNEQFF.